This T cell receptor (beta chain) emerged from a study of naive and memory T cell subsets. Whole-study findings and limits: Both skin biopsy types reportedly yielded TCRs, tuberculin sites far more. Tuberculin site TCR excess was interpreted as type IV hypersensitivity infiltration.

Described treatment: skin biopsy from PPD injection site in Mantoux-positive individual. TCR cDNA received a 3' ligated oligonucleotide that carried a UMI. Tuberculin skin test biopsies were taken where PPD was injected in Mantoux-positive people. The SP2 primer and nested alpha and beta constant region primers amplified ligated cDNA in four rounds. TCRdb re-called the UMI-ligation and nested PCR reads with MiXCR, one entry per CDR3 protein. The data show about 37,000 distinct CDR3 sequences, around 10% seen once. Germline V CDR1 and CDR2: SGHRS, YFSETQ. The CDR3 spans 11 residues. Trimming took off 4 bases at V and 2 bases at J, with 4 bases between the two ends. This clonotype was seen a handful of times. Its antigen is unidentified.

This receptor was taken from an adult in good health. The chain links TRBV5-1 to TRBJ2-7; D gene ambiguous. This sample comprised skin, obtained from a tuberculin skin test site. The CDR3 loop is CASSTAYEQYF. In DNA, the CDR3 is TGCGCCAGCAGCACCGCCTACGAGCAGTACTTC.